Given below is one T cell receptor (beta chain) in context. This clone was found a few times. Its antigen target is currently unknown. No base quality values were provided; no much bigger clone lies one nucleotide off. This entry comes from a study of T cell responses to AZD1222 COVID-19 vaccine (dated by TCRdb to about 2021). For context, the study as a whole: A total of under 250 trial participants underwent TCR sequencing, of whom about 210 had received two doses of AZD1222 and about 25 had received two doses of the MenACWY control vaccine. Enrollment into the trials was organized by age into subgroups of 18-55, 56-69 and 70-plus years, and those subgroups contained approximately 150, 30 and 60 TCR-sequenced participants, respectively. The paper as a whole reports these results and caveats: Spike-specific TCR breadth and depth rose significantly after two AZD1222 doses compared with day 0 and with MenACWY recipients. In the small 56-69-year group, the increase in depth fell short of significance, most likely because of low power. Conclusions about previously exposed vaccinees were limited because only a handful of AZD1222 recipients were SARS-CoV-2 seropositive at baseline. The vaccine-associated CD4 TCRs covered the entire spike protein, and the dominant responses fell in regions 160-218 and 743-854. Reportedly, almost half of the unique spike-specific TCRs recognized epitopes lying outside the regions that are mutated in the B.1.351 and B.1.1.7 variants. Participants were mostly white British and included more females than males, and it was suggested by the authors that clonal diversity may have been underestimated. Because no day 14 peak-response samples were available, the repertoires could be characterized only after the peak T cell response.

The time point tag for this specimen amounts to: about 28 days (+/-7) after the second vaccine dose. AZD1222 recipients whose second dose came at about 4 weeks and those whose second dose came at about 12 weeks were combined into one group, since spike-specific TCR depth and breadth did not differ between the two schedules. Samples from vaccinated people were obtained from the UK trials COV001 and COV002, which included a single-blind randomized controlled phase 2/3 trial of AZD1222 (ChAdOx1 nCoV-19) in healthy adults. For TCRbeta chain sequencing, PBMC samples from trial participants were taken at day 0 and at day 28 after the second dose. The CDR3 regions of human TCRbeta chains were analyzed by immunosequencing. In the original analysis: TCRs in the repertoires were compared against a reference library of SARS-CoV-2-specific TCRs that had been generated with the MIRA antigen-specificity platform. Breadth was defined as the fraction of unique TCRs that were SARS-CoV-2-associated, and depth was defined as the fraction of total T cells that were SARS-CoV-2-associated. Using the MIRA data, each spike-specific TCR was mapped to the spike region that the TCR reacts to and placed in a CD4 or CD8 class. Log10-transformed breadth and depth values were compared by one-way ANOVA with Sidak's multiple comparisons tests. The source is immuneACCESS, and TCRdb retained only in-frame sequences with V and J called. Part of the clones is not carried over; for the studies checked, unresolved V genes explain less than half of this, and the remainder is unexplained. V, J and clone size are taken as reported in that table, and D and trimming were inferred from the DNA itself. The sample yields more than 100,000 clones; about nine tenths were counted once. The ten largest clones represent around 1.9% of the sample.

The origin of this receptor is an adult who received the AZD1222 COVID-19 vaccine. Sequenced here: peripheral blood, sampled 28 days after the second AZD1222 dose.

Here is the DNA: TGCGCCAGCAGCCACCGCGATGAGCAGTTCTTC. It specifies CASSHRDEQFF. Recombination linked TRBV4-1 to TRBJ2-1, with the D gene call left open. From a lookup of the germline V gene, CDR1 and CDR2 are MGHRA and YSYEKL. V loses 3 bases of germline sequence and J loses 8 bases, and the interval between the two ends is 5 bases. CDR3 length: 11 amino acids, cysteine to phenylalanine. Solely the CDR3 DNA is kept, with 33 bases framed from the first base.